Listed below are T cell receptor beta chains from one sample, sequenced in a study of T cell changes during pregnancy in multiple sclerosis. The table came from immunoSEQ multiplex PCR; TCRdb's copy has only in-frame clones and leaves some out. Here the sample spans 40,000 to 50,000 clones, 92% being singletons. This specimen was CD4+ T cells from peripheral blood mononuclear cells, taken in the second trimester of pregnancy. These receptor sequences come from a female donor in good health, enrolled as a control in a pregnancy study. Both conserved end residues are part of each CDR3. The D gene is left open where the match is weak. Part of the rows lack a size; the others show once, few, many or a class for expanded clones.

d_call j_call clone_size v_call cdr3_aa cdr3_nt
. TRBJ2-1 . TRBV18 CASSPPGGAYNEQFF TGTGCCAGCTCACCACCAGGAGGGGCCTACAATGAGCAGTTCTTC
. TRBJ2-7 . TRBV5-1 CASSIRQDGGGEQYF TGCGCCAGCAGCATCCGGCAGGACGGGGGTGGCGAGCAGTACTTC
TRBD1 TRBJ1-2 . TRBV6-4 CASSDSPGGYYGYTF TGTGCCAGCAGTGACTCCCCAGGGGGCTACTATGGCTACACCTTC
. TRBJ1-3 . TRBV9 CASSVESMSSGNTIYF TGTGCCAGCAGCGTAGAATCGATGAGCTCTGGAAACACCATATATTTT
. TRBJ1-4 once TRBV7-2 CASSLAGREKLFF TGTGCCAGCAGCTTAGCCGGGAGGGAAAAACTGTTTTTT
. TRBJ1-3 . TRBV7-9 CASSLFRGMGGNTIYF TGTGCCAGCAGCTTATTTCGGGGTATGGGTGGAAACACCATATATTTT
. TRBJ1-2 . TRBV9 CASSPRTENNYGYTF TGTGCCAGCAGCCCCCGGACTGAGAATAACTATGGCTACACCTTC
. TRBJ1-4 . TRBV29-1 CSVGLTDEKLFF TGCAGCGTTGGACTGACTGATGAAAAACTGTTTTTT
TRBD2 TRBJ2-5 . TRBV11-2 CASSINRLATETQYF TGTGCCAGCAGCATCAACCGACTAGCAACGGAGACCCAGTACTTC
TRBD1 TRBJ1-2 . TRBV30 CASDRGAYGYTF TGTGCCTCGGACAGGGGCGCCTATGGCTACACCTTC
. TRBJ2-6 . TRBV29-1 CSVEDRAGANVLTF TGCAGCGTTGAAGATCGAGCTGGGGCCAACGTCCTGACTTTC
TRBD1 TRBJ2-7 . TRBV5-1 CASSLRGQGSGEQYF TGCGCCAGCAGCCTAAGGGGACAGGGCTCGGGAGAGCAGTACTTC
. TRBJ1-1 . TRBV5-6 CASSLRGTEAFF TGTGCCAGCAGCTTGCGGGGCACTGAAGCTTTCTTT
TRBD1 TRBJ1-2 . TRBV10-2 CASNLQGSYGYTF TGCGCCAGCAATTTACAGGGGTCTTATGGCTACACCTTC
TRBD1 TRBJ1-2 . TRBV5-6 CASSLGDREGGGYTF TGTGCCAGCAGCTTAGGGGACAGGGAGGGAGGAGGCTACACCTTC
TRBD1 TRBJ2-1 . TRBV30 CACRDRVSGEQFF TGTGCCTGCCGGGACAGGGTCTCCGGTGAGCAGTTCTTC
TRBD1 TRBJ1-6 . TRBV18 CASSPTGQSYNSPLHF TGTGCCAGCTCACCAACGGGACAGAGCTATAATTCACCCCTCCACTTT
. TRBJ2-7 . TRBV6-5 CASSRHSSSYEQYF TGTGCCAGCAGTCGCCACTCTAGTAGCTACGAGCAGTACTTC
. TRBJ1-1 . TRBV21-1 CASSITGRLSSEAFF TGTGCCAGCAGCATTACTGGCAGGTTGTCATCTGAAGCTTTCTTT
. TRBJ2-2 . TRBV6-4 CASSVVQSGELFF TGTGCCAGCAGTGTCGTACAGTCCGGGGAGCTGTTTTTT
TRBD2 TRBJ2-3 . TRBV6-5 CASSSLRGGGTDTQYF TGTGCCAGCAGTTCCCTGCGGGGGGGAGGCACAGATACGCAGTATTTT
TRBD1 TRBJ1-2 . TRBV9 CASSPGTGRGYTF TGTGCCAGCAGCCCAGGGACAGGGCGAGGCTACACCTTC
TRBD2 TRBJ2-3 . TRBV7-9 CASSERGGVNTQYF TGTGCCAGCTCGGAGCGGGGGGGAGTAAATACGCAGTATTTT
. TRBJ2-3 once TRBV7-2 CASSPQRASTDTQYF TGTGCCAGCAGCCCCCAGAGGGCGAGCACAGATACGCAGTATTTT
TRBD1 TRBJ1-3 . TRBV2 CASSVTQGGSGNTIYF TGTGCCAGCAGCGTTACCCAGGGGGGATCTGGAAACACCATATATTTT
. TRBJ2-2 . TRBV7-2 CASSSQGGRGGELFF TGTGCCAGCAGCTCACAGGGGGGGCGAGGCGGGGAGCTGTTTTTT
. TRBJ2-3 . TRBV25-1 CASSSSRDTQYF TGTGCCAGCAGTTCTAGCAGAGATACGCAGTATTTT
. TRBJ2-7 . TRBV10-3 CAISGGGGGTSYEQYF TGTGCCATCAGTGGCGGTGGGGGCGGAACCTCCTACGAGCAGTACTTC
. TRBJ1-1 . TRBV27 CASSLSRGNMNTEAFF TGTGCCAGCAGTTTATCCCGGGGGAACATGAACACTGAAGCTTTCTTT
TRBD1 TRBJ1-1 . TRBV5-1 CASTGDRGTEAFF TGCGCCAGCACCGGGGACAGGGGAACTGAAGCTTTCTTT
TRBD2 TRBJ2-5 . TRBV6-5 CASNGAGGQETQYF TGTGCCAGCAACGGGGCGGGGGGGCAAGAGACCCAGTACTTC
TRBD2 TRBJ2-7 . TRBV7-2 CASSSTSGGVGQYF TGTGCCAGCAGCTCGACTAGCGGGGGGGTGGGGCAGTACTTC
TRBD1 TRBJ2-1 . TRBV13 CASSLATGSALDEQFF TGTGCCAGCAGCTTGGCGACAGGGTCAGCCCTGGATGAGCAGTTCTTC
. TRBJ1-1 . TRBV6-5 CASSRNTEAFF TGTGCCAGCAGTCGGAACACTGAAGCTTTCTTT
TRBD1 TRBJ2-5 . TRBV10-3 CAIRREMTGPQETQYF TGTGCCATCAGGAGGGAGATGACAGGGCCCCAAGAGACCCAGTACTTC
. TRBJ2-7 . TRBV6-5 CASSYSPRAYEQYF TGTGCCAGCAGTTACTCGCCCAGGGCGTACGAGCAGTACTTC
. TRBJ2-7 . TRBV19 CASSIDSQHSSYEQYF TGTGCCAGTAGTATAGACAGTCAACACAGCTCCTACGAGCAGTACTTC